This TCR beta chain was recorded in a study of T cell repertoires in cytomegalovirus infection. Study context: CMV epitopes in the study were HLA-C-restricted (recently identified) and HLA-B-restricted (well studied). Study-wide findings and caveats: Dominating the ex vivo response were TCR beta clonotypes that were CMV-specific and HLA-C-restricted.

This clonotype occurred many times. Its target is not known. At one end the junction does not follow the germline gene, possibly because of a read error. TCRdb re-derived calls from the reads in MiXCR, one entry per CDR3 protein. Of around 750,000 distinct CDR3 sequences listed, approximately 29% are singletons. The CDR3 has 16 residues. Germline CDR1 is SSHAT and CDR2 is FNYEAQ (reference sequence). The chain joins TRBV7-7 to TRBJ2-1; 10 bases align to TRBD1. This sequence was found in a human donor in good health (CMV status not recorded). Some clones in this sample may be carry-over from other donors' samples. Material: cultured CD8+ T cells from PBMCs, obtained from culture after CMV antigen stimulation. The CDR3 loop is CASSLSRDRGLDEQFF. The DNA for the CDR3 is TGTGCTAGCAGCTTAAGTCGGGACAGGGGCCTCGATGAGCAGTTCTTC.